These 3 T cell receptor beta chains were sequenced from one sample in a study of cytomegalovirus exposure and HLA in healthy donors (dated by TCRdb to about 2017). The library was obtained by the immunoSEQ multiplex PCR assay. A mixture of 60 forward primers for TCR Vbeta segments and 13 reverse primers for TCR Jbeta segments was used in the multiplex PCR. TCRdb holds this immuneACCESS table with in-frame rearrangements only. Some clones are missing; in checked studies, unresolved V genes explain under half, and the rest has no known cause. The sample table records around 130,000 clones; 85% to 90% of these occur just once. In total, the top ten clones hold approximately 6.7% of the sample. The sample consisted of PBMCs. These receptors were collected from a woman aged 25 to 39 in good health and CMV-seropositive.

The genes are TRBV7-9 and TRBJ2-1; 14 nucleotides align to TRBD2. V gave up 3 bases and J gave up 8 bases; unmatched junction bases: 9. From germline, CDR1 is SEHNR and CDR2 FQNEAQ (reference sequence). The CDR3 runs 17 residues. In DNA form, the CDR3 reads TGTGCCAGCAGCTTGACTAGCGGGAGGGCCGGGTGGCATGAGCAGTTCTTC. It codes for CASSLTSGRAGWHEQFF.

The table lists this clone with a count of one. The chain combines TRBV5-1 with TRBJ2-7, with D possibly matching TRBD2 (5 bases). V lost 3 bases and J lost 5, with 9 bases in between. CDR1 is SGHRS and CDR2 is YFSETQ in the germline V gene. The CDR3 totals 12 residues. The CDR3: CASSWTGDEQYF. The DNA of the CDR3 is TGCGCCAGCAGCTGGACTGGGGACGAGCAGTACTTC. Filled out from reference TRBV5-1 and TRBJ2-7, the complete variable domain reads KAGVTQTPRYLIKTRGQQVTLSCSPISGHRSVSWYQQTPGQGLQFLFEYFSETQRNKGNFPGRFSGRQFSNSRSEMNVSTLELGDSALYLCASSWTGDEQYFGPGTRLTVT.

DNA for the CDR3: TGTGCTAGTGGTTTGGACAGGTTCGGGGGCTACACCTTC. This gives the protein CASGLDRFGGYTF. The chain joins TRBV12-5 to TRBJ1-2; D perhaps matches TRBD1 (5 bases). CDR1 and CDR2 (germline): LGHNT, FRNRAP. Trimming removed 1 base from V and 8 bases from J, with 11 bases in between. The CDR3 runs 13 residues.